Presented here are 4 T cell receptor beta chains from one specimen sequenced in a study of PD-1 blockade in classical Hodgkin lymphoma (TCRdb year 2020). Library preparation used the immunoSEQ multiplex PCR assay. As stored in TCRdb, this immuneACCESS dataset retains in-frame rearrangements with V and J assigned. A fraction of the clones does not appear; measured against another copy, unresolved V genes explain less than half of the discrepancy, and the remainder lacks a known reason. The sample yields around 10,000 clones; about 90% were counted once. The ten largest clonotypes hold approximately 14% of the sample. What the time point label conveys for this sample: cycle 1 day 1 (C1D1), immediately before nivolumab initiation. All trial patients had relapsed after autologous stem cell transplantation, with cohorts A, B and C differing in prior brentuximab vedotin exposure. Sequenced material: peripheral blood mononuclear cells (PBMCs), taken at baseline. The receptor source for this set is a human donor with classical Hodgkin lymphoma.

This chain links TRBV21-1 with TRBJ2-2; no check of the table's D call, TRBD1, against the DNA was made. TRBV21-1 is flagged as a pseudogene. The CDR3 has 18 residues. CDR3 sequence reads: CASSKVRRGQGTTGELFF. The CDR3 DNA sequence: TGTGCCAGCAGCAAAGTTCGGCGGGGACAGGGTACAACCGGGGAGCTGTTTTTT.

This clone was detected once. The chain uses TRBV7-2 and TRBJ2-7, with D unclear. Trimming left V 0 bases short and J 0 bases short, with 3 bases between. The CDR3 is made up of 13 amino acids. Germline lookup yields CDR1 SGHTA and CDR2 FQGNSA. CDR3: CASSLASSYEQYF. In DNA form, the CDR3 reads TGTGCCAGCAGCTTAGCCAGCTCCTACGAGCAGTACTTC.

This chain's CDR3 is CASSLGLRDDLGYTF. The CDR3 coding sequence is TGTGCCAGCTCACTTGGCTTAAGGGATGATTTGGGCTACACCTTC. V usage is TRBV18 and J usage is TRBJ1-2, with unresolved D. CDR1 KGHSH and CDR2 LQKENI come from the germline V gene. V lost 4 bases and J lost 8, with 20 bases in between. The CDR3 runs to 15 residues. The full variable domain, rest sourced from reference TRBV18 and TRBJ1-2, is NAGVMQNPRHLVRRRGQEARLRCSPMKGHSHVYWYRQLPEEGLKFMVYLQKENIIDESGMPKERFSAEFPKEGPSILRIQQVVRGDSAAYFCASSLGLRDDLGYTFGSGTRLTVV.

The chain couples TRBV2 to TRBJ2-1; D unresolved. This CDR3 spans 14 amino acids. Germline CDR1 and CDR2: SNHLY and FYNNEI. With 10 bases removed from V and 0 bases from J, the gap between germline ends came to 13 bases. The CDR3 coding sequence is TGTGCCACCGCTGTAGGACCCTCCTACAATGAGCAGTTCTTC. Its translation is CATAVGPSYNEQFF.